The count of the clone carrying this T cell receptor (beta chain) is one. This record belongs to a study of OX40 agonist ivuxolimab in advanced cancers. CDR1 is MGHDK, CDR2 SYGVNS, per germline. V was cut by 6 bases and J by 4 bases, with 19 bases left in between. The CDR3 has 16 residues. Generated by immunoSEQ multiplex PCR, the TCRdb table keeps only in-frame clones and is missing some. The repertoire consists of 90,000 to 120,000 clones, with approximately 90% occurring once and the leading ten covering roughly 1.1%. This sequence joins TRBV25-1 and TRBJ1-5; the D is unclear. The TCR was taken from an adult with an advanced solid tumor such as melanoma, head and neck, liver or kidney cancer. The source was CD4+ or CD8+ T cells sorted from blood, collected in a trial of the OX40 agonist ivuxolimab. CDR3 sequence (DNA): TGTGCCAGCAGCCCGGACTATTTTTCAGGTAATCAGCCCCAGCATTTT. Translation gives CASSPDYFSGNQPQHF.